The 29 T cell receptor beta chains given below trace back to one sample, sequenced in a study (dated by TCRdb to about 2016). Library creation used RT-PCR. Sequencing relied on an Illumina MiSeq. Starting from the raw public reads, TCRdb applied fastp trimming at Q25, assembled clones with MiXCR and retained in-frame beta chains. CDR3 protein duplicates are merged, each entry listing the most common genes and DNA. The table for this sample lists approximately 720,000 distinct CDR3 sequences; approximately 14% of them were counted only once. The biggest ten clones account for roughly 3.9% of the sample. Sequenced: memory CD4+ T cells from blood. The receptors stem from a female donor in good health, serving as a healthy control.

This clonotype was detected many times. V usage is TRBV12-3 or TRBV12-4 and J usage is TRBJ2-3; TRBD2 matches 9 bases. V lost 3 bases, J lost 2 bases, and 9 bases stayed unmatched. The CDR3 loop spans 17 amino acids. The CDR3 region has the DNA TGTGCCAGCAGTTTTGGGAGCGGGAGGACCTCCACAGATACGCAGTATTTT. Encoded protein: CASSFGSGRTSTDTQYF.

The chain couples TRBV28 to TRBJ1-5; D gene ambiguous. Trimming cost V 3 bases and J 3 bases, with 12 bases left between them. There are 15 residues in the CDR3. Germline V lookup: CDR1 MDHEN, CDR2 SYDVKM. The CDR3 loop reads CASSFSGPTNQPQHF. The CDR3 bases are TGTGCCAGCAGTTTCTCCGGCCCAACCAATCAGCCCCAGCATTTT. Complete variable domain (other parts from reference TRBV28 and TRBJ1-5): DVKVTQSSRYLVKRTGEKVFLECVQDMDHENMFWYRQDPGLGLRLIYFSYDVKMKEKGDIPEGYSVSREKKERFSLILESASTNQTSMYLCASSFSGPTNQPQHFGDGTRLSIL.

This clonotype occurred many times. This chain connects TRBV4-2 to TRBJ2-5; the match to TRBD2 covers 8 bases. Trimming removed 7 bases from V and 5 bases from J; junction bases left unmatched: 12. CDR3 length equals 15 residues. CDR1 is LGHNA, CDR2 YNFKEQ, per germline. The CDR3, as DNA: TGTGCCAGCATCCCCTCGGGAGGGTACCTTGAGACCCAGTACTTC. This codes for CASIPSGGYLETQYF.

V usage is TRBV12-3 or TRBV12-4 and J usage is TRBJ2-5; D perhaps matches TRBD2 (6 bases). The V end was cut by 7 bases, the J end by 4 bases, with 16 bases between. The CDR3 is 14 residues long. The CDR3 DNA follows: TGTGCCAGCACCCTAGGCTTGGGGGGAGAGACCCAGTACTTC. Translated: CASTLGLGGETQYF.

This clonotype showed up many times. The CDR3 loop is CASSRTSGFVDTQYF. DNA for the CDR3: TGCGCCAGCAGCAGGACTAGCGGGTTTGTAGATACGCAGTATTTT. This chain joins TRBV5-1 and TRBJ2-3; 11 bases agree with TRBD2. V dropped 4 bases and J dropped 5; count of bases not matched to a gene: 6. The CDR3 sequence is 15 residues long. Per the germline V gene, CDR1 is SGHRS and CDR2 is YFSETQ.

At least ten counts were recorded for this clonotype. The chain has TRBV20-1 and TRBJ2-7; TRBD2 aligns across 9 bases. The CDR3 is made up of 15 amino acids. V was pared by 0 bases and J by 2 bases, with 5 bases of the junction left unmatched. The germline V gene encodes CDR1 DFQATT and CDR2 SNEGSKA (reference sequence). This CDR3 is CSARDWGLATYEQYF. In nucleotides, the CDR3 is TGCAGTGCTAGAGATTGGGGACTAGCTACCTACGAGCAGTACTTC.

Only a few counts were recorded for this clonotype. This sequence joins TRBV20-1 and TRBJ2-5, with 12 bases lining up with TRBD2. This CDR3 region has 16 residues. J gave up 4 bases and V 0 bases, and 6 bases lay outside the gene matches. Looked up from germline, CDR1 is DFQATT and CDR2 is SNEGSKA (reference sequence). Here the CDR3 reads CSARDRRLAGVETQYF. The CDR3, as DNA: TGCAGTGCTAGAGATCGGAGACTAGCGGGAGTAGAGACCCAGTACTTC.

With regard to this clonotype: A junction end diverges from the germline sequence, so it may reflect a read error. The chain links TRBV6-2 or TRBV6-3 to TRBJ1-2, with 7 bases identical to TRBD1. The CDR3 is 16 amino acids. Germline loops: CDR1 MNHEY, CDR2 SVGEGT. CDR3 loop: CASIYSGQHPLYDYTF. CDR3 coding DNA: TGTGCCAGCATCTACTCGGGACAGCACCCCCTCTATGACTACACCTTC.

The chain uses TRBV2 and TRBJ2-7; TRBD2 aligns across 11 bases. The CDR3 sequence is 14 residues long. With 6 bases clipped from V and 6 bases from J, the junction kept 7 bases outside the gene matches. The germline V gene has CDR1 SNHLY and CDR2 FYNNEI. The CDR3, as DNA: TGTGCCAGCAGGGCCACTAGCGGGAGATTCGAGCAGTACTTC. This sequence encodes CASRATSGRFEQYF. The whole variable domain, remainder taken from reference TRBV2 and TRBJ2-7, is EPEVTQTPSHQVTQMGQEVILRCVPISNHLYFYWYRQILGQKVEFLVSFYNNEISEKSEIFDDQFSVERPDGSNFTLKIRSTKLEDSAMYFCASRATSGRFEQYFGPGTRLTVT.

The rearrangement uses TRBV5-1 and TRBJ1-5; D call uncertain. CDR3 length: 14 residues. Germline CDR1 is SGHRS and CDR2 is YFSETQ. The V gene lost 4 bases and the J gene lost 2 bases, with 10 bases spanning the gap. The CDR3 here is CASSNGERNQPQHF. CDR3 sequence (DNA): TGCGCCAGCAGCAACGGAGAACGCAATCAGCCCCAGCATTTT.

A few counts support this clonotype. The rearrangement links TRBV11-2 to TRBJ1-1, with D possibly TRBD1 on 5 matching bases. The V gene lost 5 bases and the J gene lost 7 bases, with 17 bases spanning the gap. This CDR3 is 14 amino acids long. Germline lookup yields CDR1 SGHAT and CDR2 FQNNGV. The CDR3 sequence is CASSPWGRANEAFF. The CDR3 coding sequence is TGTGCCAGCAGCCCTTGGGGCAGGGCAAATGAAGCTTTCTTT.

This clonotype was counted ten times or more. This chain joins TRBV29-1 and TRBJ2-1; tentative D call: TRBD2 (5 bases). Germline values: CDR1 SQVTM, CDR2 ANQGSEA. Trimming took off 3 bases at V and 8 bases at J, with 8 bases between the two ends. This CDR3 is 11 amino acids long. The CDR3 here is CSVETNDEQFF. In DNA, the CDR3 is TGCAGCGTTGAGACTAACGATGAGCAGTTCTTC.

This clonotype was found a few times. V and J are TRBV4-3 and TRBJ1-1; possible D gene TRBD1, 5 bases. Germline CDR1 and CDR2: LGHNA and YSLEER. V was cut by 0 bases and J by 2 bases, with 10 bases left in between. The length of the CDR3 is 15 residues. The DNA of the CDR3 is TGCGCCAGCAGCCAAGATCGGGGCCCAAACACTGAAGCTTTCTTT. It is translated as CASSQDRGPNTEAFF.

This clonotype was counted only a few times. The chain uses TRBV10-3 and TRBJ2-3; TRBD2 aligns across 9 bases. After removal of 3 bases from V and 5 bases from J, the junction contained 12 bases not matched to a gene. The CDR3 spans 17 residues. Germline CDR1 is ENHRY and CDR2 is SYGVKD. CDR3 protein: CAISDLISGSGRDTQYF. The CDR3 DNA reads TGTGCCATCAGTGACCTAATTAGCGGGAGTGGTAGAGATACGCAGTATTTT.

The chain uses TRBV5-1 and TRBJ1-3; D is uncertain. Germline V CDR1 and CDR2: SGHRS, YFSETQ. There are 14 residues in the CDR3. V was trimmed by 0 bases and J by 4 bases, leaving 8 bases between them. Written as DNA, the CDR3 is TGCGCCAGCAGCTTGGGTCAGGACGGAAACACCATATATTTT. Protein product: CASSLGQDGNTIYF. The variable domain in full, with the rest retrieved from reference TRBV5-1 and TRBJ1-3, is KAGVTQTPRYLIKTRGQQVTLSCSPISGHRSVSWYQQTPGQGLQFLFEYFSETQRNKGNFPGRFSGRQFSNSRSEMNVSTLELGDSALYLCASSLGQDGNTIYFGEGSWLTVV.

This clonotype showed up just a few times. This chain links TRBV5-1 with TRBJ1-6; no definite D call. V dropped 7 bases and J dropped 7 bases, with 12 bases sitting between them. Germline values: CDR1 SGHRS, CDR2 YFSETQ. The CDR3 runs to 13 residues. The CDR3, as DNA: TGCGCCAGCCGCGACGGGGAGAATTCACCCCTCCACTTT. This translates into CASRDGENSPLHF. Complete variable domain (other parts from reference TRBV5-1 and TRBJ1-6): KAGVTQTPRYLIKTRGQQVTLSCSPISGHRSVSWYQQTPGQGLQFLFEYFSETQRNKGNFPGRFSGRQFSNSRSEMNVSTLELGDSALYLCASRDGENSPLHFGNGTRLTVT.

In the case of this clonotype: One base away lies a much larger clone, so this may be a sequencing read error. The chain recombines TRBV20-1 with TRBJ1-5; D may be TRBD1 (5 bases). CDR1 and CDR2 from the germline V gene are DFQATT and SNEGSKA (reference sequence). CDR3 size: 15 residues. This CDR3 reads CSALLGRSGGQPQNF. CDR3 sequence (DNA): TGCAGTGCTCTCCTCGGACGTTCTGGGGGTCAGCCCCAGAATTTT.

This clonotype was detected a few times. The rearrangement uses TRBV12-3 or TRBV12-4 and TRBJ1-2; 12 nucleotides line up with TRBD1. There are 16 residues in the CDR3. V gave up 6 bases and J gave up 8 bases; unmatched junction bases: 13. CDR3 residues: CASSPGTGGGLGGYTF. In DNA, the CDR3 is TGTGCCAGCAGCCCCGGGACAGGGGGCGGATTGGGGGGCTACACCTTC.

This clonotype was recorded at least ten times. The chain is built from TRBV20-1 and TRBJ2-4; 10 nucleotides align to TRBD2. V lost 3 bases to trimming and J lost 8 bases; unmatched junction nucleotides: 10. CDR1 and CDR2 (germline): DFQATT, SNEGSKA (reference sequence). CDR3 length: 15 amino acids. The CDR3 region is CSASFPSGSVHIQYF. CDR3 in DNA: TGCAGTGCTAGTTTCCCTAGCGGGAGTGTGCACATTCAGTACTTC.

The genes are TRBV12-3 or TRBV12-4 and TRBJ2-3, with TRBD2 identical over 10 bases. The CDR3 is 15 residues long. V lost 4 bases, J lost 6 bases, and 7 bases stayed unmatched. Here the CDR3 reads CASSSYSGGFDTQYF. The CDR3 nucleotides read TGTGCCAGCAGTTCTTATAGCGGGGGGTTTGATACGCAGTATTTT.

The chain has TRBV20-1 and TRBJ2-2; a possible D gene is TRBD1 (7 bases). The germline gives CDR1 DFQATT, CDR2 SNEGSKA (reference sequence). This CDR3 comprises 14 residues. Trimming shortened V by 2 bases and J by 7 bases, and 14 bases separated the two germline ends. CDR3 residues: CSARKTGRDGELFF. CDR3 nucleotides: TGCAGTGCTAGAAAGACAGGGCGGGACGGGGAGCTGTTTTTT.

Notes on this clonotype: A much larger clone differs by one base, so this may be a read error. V and J are TRBV7-9 and TRBJ2-1; D unclear. The CDR3 has 12 amino acids. The V gene's germline CDR1 is SEHNR and CDR2 FQNEAQ (reference sequence). CDR3 sequence (DNA): TGTGCCGGCAGCTTTTCAAACAATGAGCAGTTCTTC. Protein product: CAGSFSNNEQFF. The full variable domain, in which reference TRBV7-9 and TRBJ2-1 provide the parts outside the CDR3, is DTGVSQNPRHKITKRGQNVTFRCDPISEHNRLYWYRQTLGQGPEFLTYFQNEAQLEKSRLLSDRFSAERPKGSFSTLEIQRTEQGDSAMYLCAGSFSNNEQFFGPGTRLTVL.

At least ten counts were recorded for this clonotype. The V and J genes are TRBV20-1 and TRBJ2-2; D is unclear. Per the germline V gene, CDR1 is DFQATT and CDR2 is SNEGSKA (reference sequence). Trimming removed 7 bases at V and 4 bases at J, with 13 bases between. This CDR3 spans 13 amino acids. CDR3: CSVHRVGTGELFF. CDR3 DNA sequence: TGCAGTGTCCATAGGGTCGGCACCGGGGAGCTGTTTTTT.

The gene calls are TRBV20-1 and TRBJ2-1; the match to TRBD2 covers 10 bases. The junction had 9 bases not matched to a gene; V was cut back by 0 bases and J by 7 bases. The germline CDR1 and CDR2 sequences are DFQATT and SNEGSKA (reference sequence). There are 16 residues in the CDR3. The CDR3 coding sequence is TGCAGTGCTAGAGATCGCGAGCTAGCGGGGGCGAATGAGCAGTTCTTC. Translation gives CSARDRELAGANEQFF.

This clonotype was seen ten or more times. The chain is built from TRBV20-1 and TRBJ2-2; 7 positions agree with TRBD2. In germline, CDR1 is DFQATT, CDR2 SNEGSKA (reference sequence). The J segment lost 0 bases and the V segment lost 6 bases, leaving 4 bases of the junction unmatched. The CDR3 consists of 14 residues. This chain's CDR3 is CSASSGANTGELFF. The CDR3 DNA reads TGCAGTGCCTCTAGCGGCGCGAACACCGGGGAGCTGTTTTTT.

In DNA, the CDR3 is TGCGCCAGCAGCTTAGACAGGGGAGGAGAGGAAAAACTGTTTTTT. It yields the protein CASSLDRGGEEKLFF. The chain combines TRBV5-1 with TRBJ1-4; TRBD1 agrees at 8 bases. Per the germline V gene, CDR1 is SGHRS and CDR2 is YFSETQ. CDR3 length equals 15 residues. The junction had 8 bases not matched to a gene; V was cut back by 2 bases and J by 8 bases.

This clonotype was seen ten or more times. The CDR3 region is CASSFNRGGELFF. In nucleotides, the CDR3 is TGTGCCAGCAGCTTCAATCGAGGCGGGGAGCTGTTTTTT. The chain is built from TRBV7-2 and TRBJ2-2; D is undetermined. The germline V gene encodes CDR1 SGHTA and CDR2 FQGNSA. The CDR3 consists of 13 residues. Trimming removed 3 bases from V and 7 bases from J, with 9 bases in between. Full variable domain (rest looked up from reference TRBV7-2 and TRBJ2-2): GAGVSQSPSNKVTEKGKDVELRCDPISGHTALYWYRQSLGQGLEFLIYFQGNSAPDKSGLPSDRFSAERTGGSVSTLTIQRTQQEDSAVYLCASSFNRGGELFFGEGSRLTVL.

This clonotype was counted between two and nine times. The V and J genes are TRBV27 and TRBJ2-5; no firm D call. This CDR3 is 14 amino acids long. Deletions cut 2 bases from V and 5 bases from J, with 12 bases between. CDR1 is MNHEY, CDR2 SMNVEV, per germline (reference sequence). Here the CDR3 reads CASSLTYRRETQYF. In DNA, the CDR3 is TGTGCCAGCAGTTTAACATACCGAAGGGAGACCCAGTACTTC.

This clonotype was seen many times. The chain employs TRBV24-1 and TRBJ2-7, with D maybe TRBD1 (5 bases). The CDR3 is 12 amino acids. Germline assignment: CDR1 KGHDR and CDR2 SFDVKD. V lost 4 bases and J lost 5, with 8 bases in between. This CDR3 is CATSDLTDEQYF. The DNA of the CDR3 is TGTGCCACCAGTGACCTGACAGACGAGCAGTACTTC.